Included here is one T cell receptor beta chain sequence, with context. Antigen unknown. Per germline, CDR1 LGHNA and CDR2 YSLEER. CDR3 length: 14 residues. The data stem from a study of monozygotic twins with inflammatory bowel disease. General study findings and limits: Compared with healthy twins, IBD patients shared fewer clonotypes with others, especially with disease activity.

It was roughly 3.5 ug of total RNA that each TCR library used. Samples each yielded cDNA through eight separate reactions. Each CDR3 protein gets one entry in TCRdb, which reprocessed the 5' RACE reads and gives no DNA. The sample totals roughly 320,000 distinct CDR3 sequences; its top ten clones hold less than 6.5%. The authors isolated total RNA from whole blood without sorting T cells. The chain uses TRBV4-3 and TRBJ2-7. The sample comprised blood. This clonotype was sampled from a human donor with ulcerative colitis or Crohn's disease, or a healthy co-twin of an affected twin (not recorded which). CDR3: CASSQDRTGYEQYF.